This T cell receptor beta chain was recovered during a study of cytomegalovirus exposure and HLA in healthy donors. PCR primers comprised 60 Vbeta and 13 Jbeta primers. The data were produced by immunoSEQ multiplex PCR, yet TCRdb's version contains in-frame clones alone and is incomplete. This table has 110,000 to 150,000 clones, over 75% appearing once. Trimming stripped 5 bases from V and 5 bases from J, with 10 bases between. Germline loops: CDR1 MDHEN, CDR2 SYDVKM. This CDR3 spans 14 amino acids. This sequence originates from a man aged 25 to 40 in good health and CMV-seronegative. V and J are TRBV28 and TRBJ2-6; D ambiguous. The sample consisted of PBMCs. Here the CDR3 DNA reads TGTGCCAGCAGTCTCCCTGACAGGGCCAACGTCCTGACTTTC. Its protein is CASSLPDRANVLTF.